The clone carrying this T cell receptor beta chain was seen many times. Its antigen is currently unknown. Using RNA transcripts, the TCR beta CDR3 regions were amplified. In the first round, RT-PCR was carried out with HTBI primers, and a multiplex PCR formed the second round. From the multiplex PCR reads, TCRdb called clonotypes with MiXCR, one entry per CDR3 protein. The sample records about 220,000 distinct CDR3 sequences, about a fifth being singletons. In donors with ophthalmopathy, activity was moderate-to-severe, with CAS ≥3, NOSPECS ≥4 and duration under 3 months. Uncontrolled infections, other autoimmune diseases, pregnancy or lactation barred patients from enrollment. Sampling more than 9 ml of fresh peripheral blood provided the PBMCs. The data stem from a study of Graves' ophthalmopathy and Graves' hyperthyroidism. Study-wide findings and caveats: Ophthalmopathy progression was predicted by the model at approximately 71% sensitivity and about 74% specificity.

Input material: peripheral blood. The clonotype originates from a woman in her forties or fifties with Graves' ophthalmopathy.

Written as DNA, the CDR3 is TGTGCCAGCATGGGGGACAGAAACACCGGGGAGCTGTTTTTT. This sequence encodes CASMGDRNTGELFF. The chain uses TRBV12-3 or TRBV12-4 and TRBJ2-2; 7 bases are a match to TRBD1. This CDR3 comprises 14 residues. Trimming cost V 7 bases and J 2 bases; bases outside gene matches: 4.